What follows are 5 T cell receptor beta chains derived from one specimen sequenced in a study of blood T cell repertoires in COVID-19. TCRdb keeps only in-frame clones here, not all; method: immunoSEQ multiplex PCR. The data contain more than 200,000 clones, about 87% of them singletons. The sequencing sample was made of peripheral blood. These TCRs come from a young man with COVID-19, enrolled during active disease.

This rearrangement joins TRBV7-2 to TRBJ2-1; 11 nucleotides align to TRBD2. Germline values: CDR1 SGHTA, CDR2 FQGNSA. CDR3 size: 17 residues. V was pared by 2 bases and J by 2 bases, with 5 bases of the junction left unmatched. CDR3 protein: CASSLSPSGRPYNEQFF. The CDR3 DNA reads as TGTGCCAGCAGCTTAAGCCCTAGCGGGAGGCCCTACAATGAGCAGTTCTTC. Variable domain in full (rest from reference TRBV7-2 and TRBJ2-1): GAGVSQSPSNKVTEKGKDVELRCDPISGHTALYWYRQSLGQGLEFLIYFQGNSAPDKSGLPSDRFSAERTGGSVSTLTIQRTQQEDSAVYLCASSLSPSGRPYNEQFFGPGTRLTVL.

In DNA, the CDR3 is TGCGCCAGCAGCTTGGTAGCGAATACAGGGGCCAACGTCCTGACTTTC. Encoded protein: CASSLVANTGANVLTF. This chain joins TRBV5-1 and TRBJ2-6, with D tentatively TRBD2 (5 bases). This CDR3 comprises 16 residues. Looked up from germline, CDR1 is SGHRS and CDR2 is YFSETQ. V lost 0 bases and J 4 bases, leaving 11 bases between the germline ends. Using reference TRBV5-1 and TRBJ2-6 for the parts outside the CDR3, the full variable domain is KAGVTQTPRYLIKTRGQQVTLSCSPISGHRSVSWYQQTPGQGLQFLFEYFSETQRNKGNFPGRFSGRQFSNSRSEMNVSTLELGDSALYLCASSLVANTGANVLTFGAGSRLTVL.

The rearrangement joins TRBV7-8 to TRBJ1-2, with 8 bases lining up with TRBD1. V lost 4 bases, J lost 0 bases, and 10 bases stayed unmatched. The CDR3 is 17 residues long. From germline, CDR1 is SGHVS and CDR2 FQNEAQ. CDR3 residues: CASSSHLDRAANYGYTF. CDR3 in DNA: TGTGCCAGCAGCTCCCACCTGGACAGGGCTGCTAACTATGGCTACACCTTC.

The chain is built from TRBV24-1 and TRBJ2-2; D is ambiguous. The V gene's germline CDR1 is KGHDR and CDR2 SFDVKD. CDR3 length: 15 amino acids. Trimming took off 0 bases at V and 2 bases at J, with 6 bases between the two ends. The CDR3 loop is CATSDLDLNTGELFF. The CDR3 DNA is TGTGCCACCAGTGATTTGGACTTAAACACCGGGGAGCTGTTTTTT.

The J gene is TRBJ2-1, the V gene TRBV6-5, with 8 bases fitting TRBD2. This CDR3 is built from 13 residues. Germline V CDR1 and CDR2: MNHEY, SVGAGI. V lost 10 bases to trimming and J lost 7 bases; unmatched junction nucleotides: 9. The CDR3 coding sequence is TGTGCCATTTCCGCGGGAGGTCGAAATGAGCAGTTCTTC. It encodes CAISAGGRNEQFF.